Listed below are T cell receptor beta chains from one sample, sequenced in a study of CD4 T cells in relation to SARS-CoV-2 and coronaviruses. Here immunoSEQ multiplex PCR was the method, and the copy in TCRdb shows in-frame clones only, minus some. There are roughly 41,000 clones in the sample; 82% occur only once, and 4.5% to 5% lies in the top ten. Which antigens these TCRs recognize remains unknown. The sequenced material came from naive CD4+ T cells from PBMCs, cultured in vitro. All receptors come from an adult with COVID-19. The CDR3 runs from the conserved cysteine through the conserved F or W. Fields, in order: J gene, V gene, D gene, clone size, CDR3 DNA, CDR3 protein. The D gene is left open where the match is weak. Expanded clones are given a class, and other clones once, few, many or no size at all.

>TRBJ1-1|TRBV10-2|NA|NA
TGCGCCAGCAGCATGGGGACCCTGAACACTGAAGCTTTCTTT
CASSMGTLNTEAFF
>TRBJ2-5|TRBV30|TRBD2|NA
TGTGCCTGGAGTGAAAGGACTAGCGGGACGGCCCGGACCCAGTACTTC
CAWSERTSGTARTQYF
>TRBJ1-4|TRBV10-3|NA|NA
TGTGCCATCAGTCTCGAACCAACTAATGAAAAACTGTTTTTT
CAISLEPTNEKLFF
>TRBJ1-2|TRBV7-2|TRBD1|NA
TGTGCCAGCAGCTTAGTGACAGGGCACTATGGCTACACCTTC
CASSLVTGHYGYTF
>TRBJ2-5|TRBV12-3/TRBV12-4|NA|NA
TGTGCCAGCAGTCGGGGGAGAGAGACCCAGTACTTC
CASSRGRETQYF
>TRBJ2-3|TRBV5-1|TRBD2|NA
TGCGCCAGCAGCTCGAAAGCGGGAGAATCAGATACGCAGTATTTT
CASSSKAGESDTQYF
>TRBJ2-7|TRBV11-1|TRBD2|NA
TGTGCCAGCAGCTTAGCACCGGGACTAGCGGCCTACGAGCAGTACTTC
CASSLAPGLAAYEQYF
>TRBJ1-1|TRBV18|NA|NA
TGTGCCAGCTCAACAGGGCAGGACACTGAAGCTTTCTTT
CASSTGQDTEAFF
>TRBJ2-2|TRBV7-3|NA|few
TGTGCCAGCAGCTTAAGTTGGGGGCAGGGGACCGGGGAGCTGTTTTTT
CASSLSWGQGTGELFF
>TRBJ2-2|TRBV11-2|NA|NA
TGTGCCAGCAGCTTAGTCAGCGTCAAAGGAGCCGGGGAGCTGTTTTTT
CASSLVSVKGAGELFF
>TRBJ2-1|TRBV4-1|NA|NA
TGCGCCAGCAGCCAATCAACAGGAAACAATGAGCAGTTCTTC
CASSQSTGNNEQFF
>TRBJ2-7|TRBV7-8|NA|medium-sized
TGTGCCAGCAGCTCCGCGGTGCGAGGGAGCTCCTACGAGCAGTACTTC
CASSSAVRGSSYEQYF
>TRBJ2-5|TRBV4-1|TRBD2|NA
TGCGCCAGCAGCCAAAATCACTTGGGGGGTGGTAGCGGGGAGACCCAGTACTTC
CASSQNHLGGGSGETQYF
>TRBJ2-3|TRBV2|NA|NA
TGTGCCAGCCAGAGGGTACTTAGGACCTCAGTCATAGATACGCAGTATTTT
CASQRVLRTSVIDTQYF
>TRBJ2-1|TRBV12-5|NA|NA
TGTGCTAGTGGTTTGGTTATCAGCACTGGATCTCCCTACAATGAGCAGTTCTTC
CASGLVISTGSPYNEQFF
>TRBJ1-5|TRBV28|NA|NA
TGTGCCAGCAGAGAGGGAGCGGGCAATCAGCCCCAGCATTTT
CASREGAGNQPQHF
>TRBJ1-4|TRBV5-8|NA|NA
TGTGCCAGCAGCTTCATACTTGCAACTAATGAAAAACTGTTTTTT
CASSFILATNEKLFF
>TRBJ2-5|TRBV27|TRBD2|NA
TGTGCCAGCAGTTTCGGGAGGCAAGAGACCCAGTACTTC
CASSFGRQETQYF
>TRBJ2-1|TRBV2|TRBD2|NA
TGTGCCAGCAGTGCTAGCGGGAGTTCGGGTGAGCAGTTCTTC
CASSASGSSGEQFF
>TRBJ2-5|TRBV5-1|NA|NA
TGCGCCAGCAGCTTGGTAGCCAGGGATAGGGGAGAGACCCAGTACTTC
CASSLVARDRGETQYF
>TRBJ2-7|TRBV29-1|TRBD2|NA
TGCAGCGTCCGCCTACTAGCGAGGGGCCACGAGCAGTACTTC
CSVRLLARGHEQYF
>TRBJ2-7|TRBV6-5|NA|NA
TGTGCCAGCAGGATGGGCAACTCCATAACCTACGAGCAGTACTTC
CASRMGNSITYEQYF
>TRBJ1-6|TRBV9|NA|few
TGTGCCAGCTCCAAAGGGGGGACCGACTATAATTCACCCCTCCACTTT
CASSKGGTDYNSPLHF
>TRBJ2-3|TRBV2|NA|NA
TGTGCCAGCAGGGCGGTGGGGAAATGGGGCACAGATACGCAGTATTTT
CASRAVGKWGTDTQYF
>TRBJ1-6|TRBV7-9|NA|few
TGTGCCAGCAGCAACCCCCGGGACGGAGATTCACCCCTCCACTTT
CASSNPRDGDSPLHF
>TRBJ1-5|TRBV28|TRBD1|NA
TGTGCCAGCAGAGACAGGGGGAAGGGACTTTATAGCAATCAGCCCCAGCATTTT
CASRDRGKGLYSNQPQHF
>TRBJ2-1|TRBV5-1|NA|NA
TGCGCCAGCACGACCGACAGCTCCTACAATGAGCAGTTCTTC
CASTTDSSYNEQFF
>TRBJ2-7|TRBV7-9|NA|few
TGTGCCAGCAGCTTAGGTGGCGGAACCTACGAGCAGTACTTC
CASSLGGGTYEQYF
>TRBJ2-3|TRBV4-1|NA|NA
TGCGCCAGCAGCCAAGATACTTCCCCTACGGGTACGCAGTATTTT
CASSQDTSPTGTQYF
>TRBJ2-1|TRBV13|TRBD2|NA
TGTGCCAGCAGCTTAGGAGGACTAGCATTCAATGAGCAGTTCTTC
CASSLGGLAFNEQFF
>TRBJ2-7|TRBV18|TRBD1|NA
TGTGCCAGCTCACTCGGACAGGGGGCGGGCGAGCAGTACTTC
CASSLGQGAGEQYF
>TRBJ2-2|TRBV7-3|TRBD2|NA
TGTGCCAGCAGCATTAGCGGGAGAAAGCTGTTTTTT
CASSISGRKLFF
>TRBJ2-7|TRBV6-2/TRBV6-3|TRBD2|NA
TGTGCCAGCAGTCGGACTAGCAGCTCCTACGAGCAGTACTTC
CASSRTSSSYEQYF
>TRBJ2-3|TRBV9|NA|once
TGTGCCAGCAGCACCCCTAAGGAAGGGTCCCTCGGTGCCACAGATACGCAGTATTTT
CASSTPKEGSLGATDTQYF
>TRBJ2-1|TRBV3-1/TRBV3-2|TRBD1|NA
TGTGCCAGCAGCCAAGGACTCGGGACAGGGGGCCTAAACAATGAGCAGTTCTTC
CASSQGLGTGGLNNEQFF
>TRBJ1-2|TRBV18|NA|NA
TGTGCCAGCTCACCGCAGAGAGCTAACTATGGCTACACCTTC
CASSPQRANYGYTF
>TRBJ1-1|TRBV30|NA|once
TGTGCCTGGCTCAATGGGGCCGTTAAGGAAGCTTTCTTT
CAWLNGAVKEAFF
>TRBJ2-4|TRBV7-8|TRBD2|NA
TGTGCCAGCAGCTCTCCTAGCGGGAGGGGGCAACAGTACTTC
CASSSPSGRGQQYF
>TRBJ2-1|TRBV20-1|TRBD1|NA
TGCAGTGCTAGTCGGGACAGCAACAATGAGCAGTTCTTC
CSASRDSNNEQFF
>TRBJ2-1|TRBV11-3|NA|NA
TGTGCCAGGGGGACCAGGGGCTCCTACAATGAGCAGTTCTTC
CARGTRGSYNEQFF
>TRBJ2-1|TRBV9|NA|NA
TGTGCCAGCATATCTCAGTTTTGGTCCTACAATGAGCAGTTCTTC
CASISQFWSYNEQFF
>TRBJ2-2|TRBV19|NA|NA
TGTGCCAGTAGTCCCGACGCGGGATTAGCCGGGGAGCTGTTTTTT
CASSPDAGLAGELFF
>TRBJ2-2|TRBV11-2|TRBD1|NA
TGTGCCAGCAGCCAAACCGGGACAGGGGGCGGGGAGCTGTTTTTT
CASSQTGTGGGELFF
>TRBJ2-2|TRBV7-9|NA|NA
TGTGCCAGCAGCTTAGCAGGAGCTAGACTCACCGGGGAGCTGTTTTTT
CASSLAGARLTGELFF
>TRBJ2-6|TRBV5-1|NA|NA
TGCGCCAGCAGCTTGGACCAGAGCTCTGGGGCCAACGTCCTGACTTTC
CASSLDQSSGANVLTF
>TRBJ1-1|TRBV7-2|NA|NA
TGTGCCAGCAGCTTAGGCCTTGGGGGGCTAAGGAACACTGAAGCTTTCTTT
CASSLGLGGLRNTEAFF
>TRBJ2-2|TRBV7-9|NA|NA
TGTGCCAGCAGCCCAGTGGGTTTCCCGAACACCGGGGAGCTGTTTTTT
CASSPVGFPNTGELFF
>TRBJ1-1|TRBV28|TRBD1|NA
TGTGCCAGCAGTCATAGGACAGGGGGCTGGAACACTGAAGCTTTCTTT
CASSHRTGGWNTEAFF
>TRBJ2-1|TRBV19|TRBD2|NA
TGTGCCAGTAGGATGAGCGGGAGCTCCTACAATGAGCAGTTCTTC
CASRMSGSSYNEQFF
>TRBJ2-3|TRBV5-4|NA|NA
TGTGCCAGCAGCTTGGAGTCCCACGGGGATACGCAGTATTTT
CASSLESHGDTQYF